Given below is one TCR beta chain in context. The antigen remains unidentified. The data derive from a study of cytomegalovirus exposure and HLA in healthy donors. In the study overall: The same platform was used for the approximately 120 validation repertoires as for the 600 to 700 first-cohort repertoires, as reported in a later analysis. Notes on the study in general: For most TCR sequences rarity was the rule, although some public TCRs occurred in many donors. Per published reports, the classifier diagnosed cytomegalovirus status with high specificity and sensitivity. Some TCR beta chains (approximately 180 of them) were listed as cytomegalovirus-associated.

V was pared by 5 bases and J by 5 bases, with 6 bases of the junction left unmatched. Germline CDR1 reads MNHEY; CDR2 reads SMNVEV (reference sequence). The CDR3 has 16 amino acids. Generated by immunoSEQ multiplex PCR, the TCRdb table keeps only in-frame clones and is missing some. The table lists about 150,000 clones, 90% to 95% of them singletons, with roughly 0.7% in the top ten. Material for sequencing was PBMCs. This chain uses TRBV27 with TRBJ2-1, with 13 bases lining up with TRBD2. This receptor was obtained from a man between 18 and 35 years old in good health and CMV-seronegative. CDR3 DNA sequence: TGTGCCAGCAGTCCAAAAACTAGCGGGAGGGACAATGAGCAGTTCTTC. Amino acids: CASSPKTSGRDNEQFF.